Listed here are 28 T cell receptor beta chains from one sample, sequenced in a study of T-cell reconstitution after alpha-beta-depleted transplantation in children. It was with unique molecular identifiers that the TCRbeta library was prepared. TCRdb ran MiXCR on the PCR reads and lists one entry per CDR3 protein. The sample contains 350,000 to 400,000 distinct CDR3 sequences, about 14% of which appear only once. Source: PBMCs, taken from the stem cell graft. Source of these receptors: a human donor who donated a stem cell graft to a child with Fanconi anemia.

This clonotype was detected many times. The chain joins TRBV9 to TRBJ2-3, with D possibly being TRBD1 (6 bases). V lost 7 bases and J 2 bases, leaving 8 bases between the germline ends. The CDR3 loop spans 12 amino acids. Germline-derived CDR1 and CDR2 are SGDLS and YYNGEE. The CDR3 loop reads CASGQLTDTQYF. The CDR3 DNA follows: TGTGCCAGCGGACAGCTCACAGATACGCAGTATTTT.

This clonotype was seen a few times. The genes are TRBV24-1 and TRBJ2-3; D not certain. Trimming took off 5 bases at V and 6 bases at J, with 11 bases between the two ends. The CDR3 is 13 residues long. Germline-derived CDR1 and CDR2 are KGHDR and SFDVKD. The CDR3: CATSVPGSDTQYF. Here the CDR3 DNA reads TGTGCCACCAGTGTTCCGGGCTCCGATACGCAGTATTTT.

This clonotype came up a few times. An end of the junction differs from the germline gene, which may be a read error. This chain uses TRBV5-5 with TRBJ1-2; D call uncertain. Per germline, CDR1 SGHKS and CDR2 YYEKEE (reference sequence). CDR3 size: 16 residues. The CDR3 nucleotides are TGTGCCAGCAGCTTGGCTCCTAGGACTCAGCGCTATAGCTACACCTTC. Residues: CASSLAPRTQRYSYTF.

This clonotype turned up a few times. This sequence joins TRBV30 and TRBJ2-2; possibly TRBD2 for D (6 bases). Germline CDR1 GTSNPN, CDR2 SVGIG (reference sequence). The CDR3 totals 15 residues. Trimming took off 0 bases at V and 7 bases at J, with 15 bases between the two ends. The CDR3 protein is CAWSVIEGEVGELFF. Here the CDR3 DNA reads TGTGCCTGGAGTGTAATAGAAGGGGAGGTCGGGGAGCTGTTTTTT. The variable domain in full, with the rest retrieved from reference TRBV30 and TRBJ2-2, is SQTIHQWPATLVQPVGSPLSLECTVEGTSNPNLYWYRQAAGRGLQLLFYSVGIGQISSEVPQNLSASRPQDRQFILSSKKLLLSDSGFYLCAWSVIEGEVGELFFGEGSRLTVL.

The chain recombines TRBV2 with TRBJ2-5; D possibly corresponds to TRBD1 (5 bases). V lost 6 bases and J lost 5, with 13 bases in between. CDR3 length: 13 residues. CDR1 is SNHLY and CDR2 is FYNNEI in the germline V gene. The CDR3 spells CASRGRVEETQYF. The CDR3 DNA reads as TGTGCCAGCAGAGGCAGGGTAGAGGAGACCCAGTACTTC.

The CDR3 region is CASSFTSGRDEQFF. CDR3 nucleotides: TGTGCCAGCAGTTTTACTAGCGGGAGGGATGAGCAGTTCTTC. The chain links TRBV28 to TRBJ2-1; 13 nucleotides align to TRBD2. CDR1 and CDR2 from the germline V gene are MDHEN and SYDVKM. This CDR3 comprises 14 residues. Trimming took 3 bases from V and 8 from J; bases not matched to a gene: 1.

In its sample, this clonotype was seen a few times. The J gene is TRBJ2-7, the V gene TRBV2; D ambiguous. The germline V gene has CDR1 SNHLY and CDR2 FYNNEI. The CDR3 covers 13 residues. V was cut by 7 bases and J by 4 bases, with 14 bases left in between. The CDR3 DNA follows: TGTGCCAGCATGAGGACCGCACGGTACGAGCAGTACTTC. Protein product: CASMRTARYEQYF. Using reference TRBV2 and TRBJ2-7 for the parts outside the CDR3, the full variable domain is EPEVTQTPSHQVTQMGQEVILRCVPISNHLYFYWYRQILGQKVEFLVSFYNNEISEKSEIFDDQFSVERPDGSNFTLKIRSTKLEDSAMYFCASMRTARYEQYFGPGTRLTVT.

This clonotype is a singleton in its sample. The J gene is TRBJ1-1, the V gene TRBV5-6; tentative D call: TRBD1 (5 bases). This CDR3 contains 14 residues. The germline V gene encodes CDR1 SGHDT and CDR2 YYEEEE. The V gene lost 4 bases and the J gene lost 3 bases, with 13 bases spanning the gap. The CDR3 loop reads CASSVRRGDTEAFF. The CDR3 nucleotides read TGTGCCAGCAGCGTAAGACGGGGGGACACTGAAGCTTTCTTT.

This chain uses TRBV9 with TRBJ2-3; the match to TRBD2 covers 9 bases. Germline V lookup: CDR1 SGDLS, CDR2 YYNGEE. Germline trimming cut 3 bases from V and 2 bases from J; bases unmatched to any gene: 10. CDR3 length: 17 residues. The DNA of the CDR3 is TGTGCCAGCAGCGAGCCCCTTTTAGCGGGGGTCACAGATACGCAGTATTTT. Translated, it gives CASSEPLLAGVTDTQYF.

There are many counts of this clonotype. The chain uses TRBV9 and TRBJ1-6; 7 bases line up with TRBD1. The trim removed 7 bases at V and 3 bases at J, leaving 4 bases unmatched. Germline V CDR1 and CDR2: SGDLS, YYNGEE. The CDR3 covers 14 residues. The CDR3 spells CASATGSYNSPLHF. The CDR3 DNA sequence: TGTGCCAGCGCGACAGGGAGCTATAATTCACCCCTCCACTTT. Full variable domain (missing parts from reference TRBV9 and TRBJ1-6): DSGVTQTPKHLITATGQRVTLRCSPRSGDLSVYWYQQSLDQGLQFLIQYYNGEERAKGNILERFSAQQFPDLHSELNLSSLELGDSALYFCASATGSYNSPLHFGNGTRLTVT.

This clonotype was found a few times. This chain links TRBV6-1 with TRBJ1-1; 10 bases line up with TRBD1. The V gene end was trimmed by 10 bases and the J gene end by 4 bases; junction bases not matched to a gene: 15. The germline V gene has CDR1 MNHNS and CDR2 SASEGT. This CDR3 is 16 amino acids long. The CDR3 reads CATYKSGTGEGTEAFF. The CDR3 DNA reads TGTGCCACCTACAAGTCCGGGACAGGGGAAGGCACTGAAGCTTTCTTT.

A few counts support this clonotype. The chain's CDR3 is CAWSLQGNEQYF. The CDR3 region has the DNA TGTGCCTGGAGTCTCCAGGGTAACGAGCAGTACTTC. The chain has TRBV30 and TRBJ2-7; maybe TRBD1 (5 bases). Germline CDR1 GTSNPN, CDR2 SVGIG (reference sequence). The CDR3 contains 12 residues. Between the trimmed V and J ends, which lost 2 bases and 5 bases, there was a span of 10 bases.

This clonotype was counted at least ten times. The chain couples TRBV18 to TRBJ2-3; D is unclear. Trimming shortened V by 3 bases and J by 5 bases, and 15 bases separated the two germline ends. Germline-derived CDR1 and CDR2 are KGHSH and LQKENI. CDR3 length: 15 residues. CDR3 region: CASSPGRLNGDTQYF. The CDR3 region has the DNA TGTGCCAGCTCACCGGGAAGGTTAAATGGAGATACGCAGTATTTT.

The chain employs TRBV7-9 and TRBJ2-6; D might be TRBD2 (6 bases). Germline-derived CDR1 and CDR2 are SEHNR and FQNEAQ (reference sequence). V lost 0 bases and J lost 4, with 10 bases in between. The CDR3 is made up of 16 amino acids. CDR3 in DNA: TGTGCCAGCAGCTTAGCGTCGGGGGACGGGGCCAACGTCCTGACTTTC. This gives the protein CASSLASGDGANVLTF.

This clonotype turned up a few times. The chain links TRBV7-9 to TRBJ2-7, with TRBD2 matching over 11 bases. This CDR3 spans 15 amino acids. Germline loops: CDR1 SEHNR, CDR2 FQNEAQ (reference sequence). V lost 4 bases, J lost 5 bases, and 7 bases stayed unmatched. CDR3 in amino acids: CASSYTSGGVDEQYF. CDR3 coding DNA: TGTGCCAGCAGCTATACTAGCGGGGGAGTCGACGAGCAGTACTTC.

The genes are TRBV6-6 and TRBJ2-3, with 7 positions matching TRBD2. V lost 6 bases to trimming and J lost 4 bases; unmatched junction nucleotides: 7. The V gene's germline CDR1 is MNHNY and CDR2 SVGAGI (reference sequence). This CDR3 comprises 14 residues. CDR3 protein: CASRNGGGADTQYF. The CDR3, as DNA: TGTGCCAGCAGAAATGGGGGGGGGGCAGATACGCAGTATTTT.

The chain uses TRBV15 and TRBJ1-2, with D maybe TRBD1 (6 bases). The CDR3 extends over 16 amino acids. Between the trimmed V and J ends, which lost 0 bases and 3 bases, there was a span of 14 bases. Germline V gene data show CDR1 as LNHNV and CDR2 as YYDKDF (reference sequence). The CDR3 coding sequence is TGTGCCACCAGCAGAGATCTGGGGGCGACGGACTATGGCTACACCTTC. Translating gives CATSRDLGATDYGYTF.

This clonotype was counted ten times or more. The chain has TRBV29-1 and TRBJ2-1, with 7 bases that match TRBD1. The length of the CDR3 is 11 residues. Germline lookup yields CDR1 SQVTM and CDR2 ANQGSEA. J lost 8 bases, V lost 8 bases, and 6 bases had no gene match. The CDR3 region is CSFNRGHEQFF. The DNA of the CDR3 is TGCAGCTTTAACAGGGGACATGAGCAGTTCTTC.

This clonotype was counted a few times. The J gene is TRBJ2-5, the V gene TRBV20-1, with a weak D call TRBD2 (6 bases). The germline V gene encodes CDR1 DFQATT and CDR2 SNEGSKA (reference sequence). The V and J ends lost 1 base and 2 bases respectively, with 11 bases between them. CDR3 length equals 14 residues. CDR3 residues: CSARAAGTQETQYF. CDR3 nucleotide sequence: TGCAGTGCTAGAGCCGCGGGGACGCAAGAGACCCAGTACTTC.

The sample holds a few counts of this clonotype. This chain uses TRBV7-2 with TRBJ2-5, with D uncertain. Germline values: CDR1 SGHTA, CDR2 FQGNSA. The V end was cut by 5 bases, the J end by 4 bases, with 20 bases between. CDR3 length: 16 residues. CDR3 amino acids: CASSTMTPTSAETQYF. CDR3 nucleotides: TGTGCCAGCAGCACCATGACGCCAACCAGCGCAGAGACCCAGTACTTC.

This clonotype has just a few counts. The chain combines TRBV3-1 with TRBJ1-1; D gene ambiguous. The CDR3 spans 13 residues. Trimming left V 1 base short and J 6 bases short, with 9 bases between. CDR1 is LGHDT and CDR2 is YNNKEL in the germline V gene (reference sequence). CDR3 amino acids: CASSQGPVAEAFF. In DNA form, the CDR3 reads TGTGCCAGCAGCCAAGGTCCGGTGGCTGAAGCTTTCTTT.

Only a few counts were recorded for this clonotype. The chain joins TRBV5-1 to TRBJ2-1; D remains ambiguous. Germline CDR1 and CDR2: SGHRS and YFSETQ. The ends were cut back, 9 bases at V and 8 bases at J, with 21 bases in the middle. The CDR3 is made up of 14 amino acids. The CDR3 loop is CATCTGPQNDEQFF. The CDR3 DNA sequence: TGCGCCACCTGTACCGGGCCCCAAAACGATGAGCAGTTCTTC.

The CDR3 DNA follows: TGCGCCAGCAGCTTCGGACGGGCGACACAGATACGCAGTAGAACGCAGTATTTT. It encodes CASSFGRATQIRSRTQYF. This chain connects TRBV5-1 to TRBJ2-3; D gene ambiguous. The germline V gene encodes CDR1 SGHRS and CDR2 YFSETQ. V gave up 2 bases and J gave up 9 bases, with 28 bases separating them. The CDR3 consists of 18 residues.

Of note for this clonotype: A much larger clone differs by one base, so this may be a read error. This chain joins TRBV4-3 and TRBJ1-1; a possible D gene is TRBD1 (6 bases). The CDR3 has 15 residues. Per germline, CDR1 LGHNA and CDR2 YSLEER. V shed 4 bases and J shed 1 base, with 13 bases lying between them. CDR3 loop: CASSLWDMGNTEAFF. The CDR3 nucleotides read TGCGCCAGCAGCCTCTGGGACATGGGGAACACTGAAGCTTTCTTT.

V is TRBV6-5 and J is TRBJ1-1; D is unresolved. CDR3 length: 15 residues. V lost 2 bases and J lost 1, with 11 bases in between. Germline-derived CDR1 and CDR2 are MNHEY and SVGAGI. The CDR3 nucleotides read TGTGCCAGCAGTTACCAGAGGCCTCAGAACACTGAAGCTTTCTTT. It specifies CASSYQRPQNTEAFF.

This clonotype was counted ten times or more. V and J are TRBV29-1 and TRBJ1-2; 7 positions agree with TRBD1. With 1 base clipped from V and 6 bases from J, the junction kept 14 bases outside the gene matches. This CDR3 has 16 amino acids. The germline V gene encodes CDR1 SQVTM and CDR2 ANQGSEA. The CDR3, as DNA: TGCAGCGTTGAAGCCCGCAACCGACAGGGAGAAAATGGCTACACCTTC. Protein: CSVEARNRQGENGYTF.

This clonotype was recorded many times. The genes are TRBV5-1 and TRBJ2-1; TRBD2 aligns across 15 bases. The ends lost 4 bases at V and 10 bases at J; junction bases unmatched: 9. Germline CDR1 is SGHRS and CDR2 is YFSETQ. The CDR3 loop spans 16 amino acids. CDR3 in amino acids: CASSQGLAGGSSEQFF. The DNA of the CDR3 is TGCGCCAGCAGCCAGGGACTAGCGGGGGGTTCTTCGGAGCAGTTCTTC.

This clonotype was counted at least ten times. The J gene is TRBJ1-1, the V gene TRBV29-1; D is perhaps TRBD1 (5 bases). V lost 4 bases, J lost 4 bases, and 13 bases lay in between. CDR3 length: 13 amino acids. Per the germline V gene, CDR1 is SQVTM and CDR2 is ANQGSEA. DNA for the CDR3: TGCAGCGTTGGTTGGAGGGACGGCACTGAAGCTTTCTTT. Its translation: CSVGWRDGTEAFF.